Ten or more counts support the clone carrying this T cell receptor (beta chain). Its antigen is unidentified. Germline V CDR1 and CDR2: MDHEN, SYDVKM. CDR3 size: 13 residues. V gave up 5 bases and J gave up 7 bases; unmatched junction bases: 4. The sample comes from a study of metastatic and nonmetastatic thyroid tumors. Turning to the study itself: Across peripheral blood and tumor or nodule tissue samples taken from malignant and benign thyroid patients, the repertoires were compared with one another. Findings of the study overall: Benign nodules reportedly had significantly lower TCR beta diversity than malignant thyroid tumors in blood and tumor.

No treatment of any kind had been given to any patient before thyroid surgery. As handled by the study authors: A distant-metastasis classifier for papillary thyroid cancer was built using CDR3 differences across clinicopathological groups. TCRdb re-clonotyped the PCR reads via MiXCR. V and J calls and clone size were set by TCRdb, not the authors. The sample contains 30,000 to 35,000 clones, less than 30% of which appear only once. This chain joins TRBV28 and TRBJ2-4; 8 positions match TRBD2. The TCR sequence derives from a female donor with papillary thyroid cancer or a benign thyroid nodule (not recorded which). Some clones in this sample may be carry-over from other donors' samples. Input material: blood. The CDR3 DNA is TGTGCCAGCAGTGAAGGCGGGAGGAACATTCAGTACTTC. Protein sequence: CASSEGGRNIQYF.